The rows below give T cell receptor beta chains drawn from one sample of a study of blood T cell repertoires in COVID-19. Libraries were prepared by immunoSEQ multiplex PCR; TCRdb keeps only in-frame clonotypes and omits some of them. This table has 250,000 to 350,000 clones, approximately 91% appearing once. The sequencing input was peripheral blood. The receptors derive from a woman aged 25 to 39 with COVID-19, enrolled during active disease. CDR3s include the opening cysteine and the closing phenylalanine or tryptophan. Each record gives: clone size, V gene, J gene, D gene, CDR3 protein, CDR3 DNA. The D gene is left open where the match is weak. Clone size, where shown, is once, few, many, or a class for clones that have expanded.

>-|TRBV3-1/TRBV3-2|TRBJ1-3|-
CASSQAPGGWSGNTIYF
TGTGCCAGCAGCCAAGCCCCGGGAGGGTGGTCTGGAAACACCATATATTTT
>-|TRBV6-5|TRBJ2-7|-
CATKRTEQYF
TGTGCCACCAAGAGGACAGAGCAGTACTTC
>-|TRBV14|TRBJ2-5|-
CASSRHPGGSVETQYF
TGTGCCAGCAGCCGCCATCCCGGGGGTTCCGTAGAGACCCAGTACTTC
>-|TRBV28|TRBJ2-1|TRBD2
CASSKAGGYNEQFF
TGTGCCAGCAGTAAAGCGGGAGGGTACAATGAGCAGTTCTTC
>-|TRBV2|TRBJ2-2|-
CASTSPNTGELFF
TGTGCCAGCACTTCCCCGAACACCGGGGAGCTGTTTTTT
>-|TRBV7-9|TRBJ2-5|TRBD2
CASSSQTSGEETQYF
TGTGCCAGCAGCTCCCAGACTAGCGGTGAAGAGACCCAGTACTTC
>-|TRBV3-1/TRBV3-2|TRBJ2-7|-
CASSQGWSYEQYF
TGTGCCAGCAGCCAAGGTTGGAGCTACGAGCAGTACTTC
>-|TRBV4-3|TRBJ2-5|TRBD2
CASSARREGQETQYF
TGCGCCAGCAGCGCCCGGCGGGAGGGGCAAGAGACCCAGTACTTC
>-|TRBV28|TRBJ2-2|TRBD2
CASSGLAGDRTGELFF
TGTGCCAGCAGCGGACTAGCGGGAGATAGGACCGGGGAGCTGTTTTTT
>-|TRBV30|TRBJ1-1|-
CAWRGGAEAFF
TGTGCCTGGAGGGGGGGGGCTGAAGCTTTCTTT
>-|TRBV19|TRBJ1-6|-
CASSRAGDYNSPLHF
TGTGCCAGTAGTCGGGCAGGGGACTATAATTCACCCCTCCACTTT
>-|TRBV18|TRBJ2-7|TRBD1
CASSQGSGTGWSYEQYF
TGTGCCAGCTCACAGGGGTCCGGGACAGGGTGGTCCTACGAGCAGTACTTC
>-|TRBV7-3|TRBJ2-1|TRBD1
CASSPTRGRSPAVNEQFF
TGTGCCAGCAGCCCCACAAGGGGGCGTTCCCCAGCGGTCAATGAGCAGTTCTTC
>-|TRBV24-1|TRBJ2-1|TRBD1
CATSDYGTGDNEQFF
TGTGCCACCAGTGACTATGGGACAGGGGACAATGAGCAGTTCTTC
>-|TRBV19|TRBJ1-1|-
CASSIDSGTEAFF
TGTGCCAGTAGTATAGATAGCGGGACTGAAGCTTTCTTT
>once|TRBV5-8|TRBJ2-7|TRBD2
CASSSLVRRGRYEQYF
TGTGCCAGCAGCTCTTTGGTCAGGCGGGGGAGATACGAGCAGTACTTC
>-|TRBV28|TRBJ1-1|-
CASSRGGNTEAFF
TGTGCCAGCAGCCGAGGAGGGAACACTGAAGCTTTCTTT
>-|TRBV18|TRBJ1-4|-
CASSPNGATNEKLFF
TGTGCCAGCTCACCCAACGGAGCAACTAATGAAAAACTGTTTTTT
>-|TRBV4-1|TRBJ2-5|TRBD2
CASSPGTSGTETQYF
TGCGCCAGCAGCCCCGGGACTAGCGGGACGGAGACCCAGTACTTC
>-|TRBV18|TRBJ2-1|-
CASSQGGVSYNEQFF
TGTGCCAGCTCTCAAGGGGGTGTCTCCTACAATGAGCAGTTCTTC